The 13 T cell receptor beta chains presented below share a single source sample, sequenced in a study of cytomegalovirus exposure and HLA in healthy donors. PCR employed 60 Vbeta and 13 Jbeta primers. The protocol was immunoSEQ multiplex PCR, while the TCRdb copy is restricted to in-frame clones and leaves out a portion. The repertoire consists of 150,000 or so clones, with about 75% occurring once and the leading ten covering roughly 4.5%. Material for sequencing was PBMCs. These receptors originate from a man aged 18 to 29 in good health and CMV-seropositive.

A single count supports this clone. The chain uses TRBV4-1 and TRBJ1-1, with TRBD1 as a possible D gene (5 bases). V shed 2 bases and J shed 4 bases, with 11 bases lying between them. Germline V gene lookup returns CDR1 MGHRA and CDR2 YSYEKL. The length of the CDR3 is 14 residues. The CDR3 loop reads CASSQKGGGTEAFF. The DNA for the CDR3 is TGCGCCAGCAGCCAAAAGGGCGGGGGCACTGAAGCTTTCTTT.

The CDR3 protein is CSVESGSGYTF. The CDR3 nucleotides are TGCAGCGTTGAGTCAGGCAGCGGCTACACCTTC. This rearrangement joins TRBV29-1 to TRBJ1-2; D not resolved. The V end lost 3 bases, the J end lost 8 bases, and 10 bases lay between the germline ends. The CDR3 runs 11 residues. CDR1 and CDR2 (germline): SQVTM, ANQGSEA.

V gene TRBV9 combines with J gene TRBJ1-2; D perhaps matches TRBD1 (5 bases). The CDR3 extends over 13 amino acids. Germline lookup yields CDR1 SGDLS and CDR2 YYNGEE. Deletions cut 4 bases from V and 3 bases from J, with 10 bases between. The DNA of the CDR3 is TGTGCCAGCAGCACCGGGGGGTACTATGGCTACACCTTC. Translating it yields CASSTGGYYGYTF. Filled out from reference TRBV9 and TRBJ1-2, the complete variable domain reads DSGVTQTPKHLITATGQRVTLRCSPRSGDLSVYWYQQSLDQGLQFLIQYYNGEERAKGNILERFSAQQFPDLHSELNLSSLELGDSALYFCASSTGGYYGYTFGSGTRLTVV.

In DNA, the CDR3 is TGTGCCAGCAGTGACTCCGGGGTCACTGAAGCTTTCTTT. This sequence encodes CASSDSGVTEAFF. V and J are TRBV6-4 and TRBJ1-1; D uncertain. Germline-derived CDR1 and CDR2 are MRHNA and SNTAGT. This CDR3 contains 13 residues. Trimming cost V 0 bases and J 4 bases, with 6 bases left between them.

The V call is TRBV28, the J call TRBJ2-5, with TRBD2 matching 11 bases. From germline, CDR1 is MDHEN and CDR2 SYDVKM. The length of the CDR3 is 16 residues. V was clipped by 5 bases and J by 4 bases; unmatched bases: 9. The CDR3 DNA reads TGTGCCAGCAGTAAACCGGGACTAGCGGCCCGAGAGACCCAGTACTTC. This encodes CASSKPGLAARETQYF.

The chain uses TRBV5-1 and TRBJ1-4; 7 nucleotides align to TRBD1. The CDR3 is made up of 14 amino acids. Per germline, CDR1 SGHRS and CDR2 YFSETQ. With 3 bases clipped from V and 6 bases from J, the junction kept 5 bases outside the gene matches. CDR3 nucleotides: TGCGCCAGCAGCTCCGGGACAGCTGATGAAAAACTGTTTTTT. Its translation is CASSSGTADEKLFF.

The CDR3 DNA reads TGTGCCAGCAGGTTACAGGGGGCGTATAGCAATCAGCCCCAGCATTTT. Translation gives CASRLQGAYSNQPQHF. This chain joins TRBV27 and TRBJ1-5, with TRBD1 identical over 9 bases. From germline, CDR1 is MNHEY and CDR2 SMNVEV (reference sequence). V dropped 6 bases and J dropped 0; count of bases not matched to a gene: 6. The CDR3 runs to 16 residues.

This chain links TRBV5-4 with TRBJ1-4; unclear D gene. CDR3 size: 12 residues. V lost 4 bases to trimming and J lost 6 bases, with 7 bases between them. CDR1 is SGHNT, CDR2 YYREEE, per germline (reference sequence). The CDR3 coding sequence is TGTGCCAGCAGCGTGAGGGATGAAAAACTGTTTTTT. Amino acids: CASSVRDEKLFF.

The rearrangement links TRBV9 to TRBJ2-5, with 16 bases that match TRBD2. The CDR3 totals 18 residues. V was clipped by 4 bases and J by 2 bases; unmatched bases: 8. The germline gives CDR1 SGDLS, CDR2 YYNGEE. This CDR3 is CASSPGTSGGAWQETQYF. The CDR3 DNA sequence: TGTGCCAGCAGCCCCGGGACTAGCGGGGGGGCCTGGCAAGAGACCCAGTACTTC.

This clone was picked up a small number of times. This chain joins TRBV28 and TRBJ2-7, with D maybe TRBD1 (6 bases). The germline gives CDR1 MDHEN, CDR2 SYDVKM. The CDR3 has 14 amino acids. Trimming removed 3 bases from V and 3 bases from J, with 12 bases in between. Written as DNA, the CDR3 is TGTGCCAGCAGTTTCCGCCAGGGGCGCTACGAGCAGTACGTC. Its translation is CASSFRQGRYEQYV.

The chain carries TRBV25-1 and TRBJ1-6, with D uncertain. The germline gives CDR1 MGHDK, CDR2 SYGVNS. V dropped 0 bases and J dropped 10 bases, with 16 bases sitting between them. This CDR3 contains 16 residues. The CDR3 region has the DNA TGTGCCAGCAGTGAATATGTTGGCTCGGGTTGGTCACCCCTCCACTTT. Its protein product is CASSEYVGSGWSPLHF.

This rearrangement joins TRBV5-4 to TRBJ1-2, with 10 bases aligning to TRBD1. The CDR3 has 16 amino acids. Trimming took 4 bases from V and 7 from J; bases not matched to a gene: 13. Per the germline V gene, CDR1 is SGHNT and CDR2 is YYREEE (reference sequence). CDR3 in amino acids: CASSRVRDRGQGGYTF. The CDR3 DNA reads as TGTGCCAGCAGCCGAGTTCGCGACAGGGGGCAGGGTGGCTACACCTTC.

The chain joins TRBV5-4 to TRBJ2-1, with D possibly matching TRBD2 (6 bases). Trimming took off 4 bases at V and 5 bases at J, with 10 bases between the two ends. CDR3 length: 13 amino acids. Germline values: CDR1 SGHNT, CDR2 YYREEE (reference sequence). The CDR3 spells CASSPGLNNEQFF. The CDR3 DNA follows: TGTGCCAGCAGCCCGGGACTGAACAATGAGCAGTTCTTC.